One sample yielded the 32 T cell receptor beta chains listed below, sequenced in a study of cytomegalovirus exposure and HLA in healthy donors. A multiplex PCR was run with 60 Vbeta primers and 13 Jbeta primers. Data came from immunoSEQ multiplex PCR; TCRdb stores just in-frame clones and leaves some out. The sample includes 130,000 to 150,000 clones, about four fifths of them seen just once. Specimen: PBMCs. These receptors all stem from a man aged 35-49 years in good health and CMV-seropositive.

V usage is TRBV10-2 and J usage is TRBJ1-4, with D unclear. The germline CDR1 and CDR2 sequences are WSHSY and SAAADI. CDR3 size: 15 residues. The ends were cut back, 6 bases at V and 4 bases at J, with 15 bases in the middle. In DNA, the CDR3 is TGCGCCAGCAGACCTTCGACGGCAGGTAATGAAAAACTGTTTTTT. It codes for CASRPSTAGNEKLFF.

This chain joins TRBV7-9 and TRBJ1-1; D may be TRBD1 (6 bases). The germline V and J ends were trimmed by 5 bases and 0 bases, with 13 bases remaining between them. CDR3 length equals 15 residues. The germline V gene has CDR1 SEHNR and CDR2 FQNEAQ (reference sequence). Here the CDR3 reads CASSRQDTMNTEAFF. The CDR3 DNA follows: TGTGCCAGCAGCCGACAGGATACAATGAACACTGAAGCTTTCTTT.

The rearrangement joins TRBV7-2 to TRBJ2-5; weak D call: TRBD2 (6 bases). The J call is doubtful: the DNA matches TRBJ2-7 better. The CDR3 contains 15 residues. Per the germline V gene, CDR1 is SGHTA and CDR2 is FQGNSA. This CDR3 is CASSPGGFGSYEQYF. CDR3 nucleotides: TGTGCCAGCAGCCCTGGGGGGTTCGGCTCCTACGAGCAGTACTTC.

J is TRBJ2-1 and V is TRBV4-1; D possibly corresponds to TRBD1 (5 bases). With 1 base removed from V and 4 bases from J, the gap between germline ends came to 14 bases. Per the germline V gene, CDR1 is MGHRA and CDR2 is YSYEKL. The CDR3 sequence is 16 residues long. This CDR3 is CASSQARSGWYNEQFF. The DNA of the CDR3 is TGCGCCAGCAGCCAAGCTAGGTCAGGGTGGTACAATGAGCAGTTCTTC.

The CDR3 DNA reads TGTGCCTGGAGTGTGGAGGGGAGAGGAGCTTTCTTT. Translating it yields CAWSVEGRGAFF. The chain carries TRBV30 and TRBJ1-1, with D perhaps matching TRBD1 (5 bases). The CDR3 loop spans 12 amino acids. Trimming shortened V by 0 bases and J by 10 bases, and 12 bases separated the two germline ends. Germline CDR1 is GTSNPN and CDR2 is SVGIG (reference sequence).

Turning to this clone: The junction departs from germline at one end; a sequencing error may be responsible. The V call is TRBV7-9, the J call TRBJ2-1, with TRBD2 identical over 8 bases. CDR3 length equals 13 residues. Germline values: CDR1 SEHNR, CDR2 FQNEAQ (reference sequence). The CDR3 sequence is CSSSLMASGEQFF. The CDR3 region has the DNA TGTTCCAGCAGCTTAATGGCTAGCGGGGAGCAGTTCTTC.

V is TRBV5-4 and J is TRBJ2-5, with 8 bases fitting TRBD2. After removal of 0 bases from V and 2 bases from J, the junction contained 9 bases not matched to a gene. The V gene's germline CDR1 is SGHNT and CDR2 YYREEE (reference sequence). This CDR3 comprises 17 residues. The CDR3 reads CASSLVWAGGPQETQYF. CDR3 nucleotide sequence: TGTGCCAGCAGCTTGGTTTGGGCGGGAGGCCCACAAGAGACCCAGTACTTC.

The CDR3 DNA is TGTGCCAGCAATTCCCCGGTGTCCCAGCCCCAGCATTTT. Translation: CASNSPVSQPQHF. The chain recombines TRBV6-6 with TRBJ1-5; no clear D gene. Germline CDR1 MNHNY, CDR2 SVGAGI (reference sequence). V was clipped by 7 bases and J by 7 bases, with 14 bases between them. The CDR3 is 13 amino acids.

V is TRBV27 and J is TRBJ2-2, with D maybe TRBD1 (6 bases). V was pared by 7 bases and J by 6 bases, with 21 bases between. The CDR3 has 16 residues. In germline, CDR1 is MNHEY, CDR2 SMNVEV (reference sequence). CDR3 sequence reads: CASNKELGPGAGELFF. In DNA form, the CDR3 reads TGTGCCAGCAACAAAGAGTTGGGACCAGGGGCCGGGGAGCTGTTTTTT.

This chain uses TRBV9 with TRBJ1-5; the D is unclear. The germline gives CDR1 SGDLS, CDR2 YYNGEE. The V gene lost 0 bases and the J gene lost 7 bases, with 11 bases spanning the gap. This CDR3 has 14 residues. For the CDR3, the DNA is TGTGCCAGCAGCGTAGCGGGGTTTGGACAGCCCCAGCATTTT. This encodes CASSVAGFGQPQHF.

The V call is TRBV19, the J call TRBJ2-1, with 7 nucleotides matching TRBD2. The CDR3 is 15 amino acids. V lost 3 bases, J lost 2 bases, and 4 bases stayed unmatched. Germline CDR1 and CDR2: LNHDA and SQIVND (reference sequence). The CDR3 DNA reads TGTGCCAGTAGTATGGAGGGGAGGGCCTACAATGAGCAGTTCTTC. Translated, it gives CASSMEGRAYNEQFF.

The chain couples TRBV5-6 to TRBJ1-2, with D possibly being TRBD1 (5 bases). V lost 0 bases, J lost 9 bases, and 15 bases lay in between. Germline lookup yields CDR1 SGHDT and CDR2 YYEEEE. The CDR3 sequence is 14 residues long. The CDR3: CASSLGSRDHSYTF. The CDR3 bases are TGTGCCAGCAGCTTGGGGTCCAGGGATCACAGCTACACCTTC.

This chain connects TRBV7-2 to TRBJ2-6; 8 nucleotides match TRBD1. Looked up from germline, CDR1 is SGHTA and CDR2 is FQGNSA. V was clipped by 6 bases and J by 4 bases; unmatched bases: 8. This CDR3 comprises 16 residues. In DNA, the CDR3 is TGTGCCAGCAGGAGGGACAGGTTTGAAGGGGCCAACGTCCTGACTTTC. Protein product: CASRRDRFEGANVLTF.

The chain is built from TRBV2 and TRBJ1-2; maybe TRBD1 (5 bases). Germline V gene sequence: CDR1 SNHLY, CDR2 FYNNEI. With 2 bases removed from V and 6 bases from J, the gap between germline ends came to 13 bases. The CDR3 spans 14 residues. CDR3 amino acids: CASSERGYRNGYTF. In nucleotides, the CDR3 is TGTGCCAGCAGTGAACGAGGTTACAGGAATGGCTACACCTTC.

A word on this clone: The junction differs from germline at one of its ends, possibly a read error. The V gene is TRBV7-9, the J gene TRBJ2-7; D is possibly TRBD2 (6 bases). The CDR3 consists of 14 residues. Germline V CDR1 and CDR2: SEHNR, FQNEAQ (reference sequence). The CDR3 DNA reads as TGTTCCAGCAGCCCAACGGGACTTAGCTACGAGCAGTACTTC. It codes for CSSSPTGLSYEQYF.

The chain is built from TRBV2 and TRBJ1-2; no clear D. With 9 bases removed from V and 4 bases from J, the gap between germline ends came to 9 bases. CDR3 length: 11 residues. Germline CDR1 SNHLY, CDR2 FYNNEI. The CDR3 protein is CASHDTYGYTF. The CDR3 DNA reads as TGTGCCAGTCACGACACCTATGGCTACACCTTC.

The chain carries TRBV7-9 and TRBJ1-2; 10 positions agree with TRBD1. V trimming: 4 bases; J trimming: 6 bases; junction bases outside the gene matches: 2. CDR1 is SEHNR, CDR2 FQNEAQ, per germline (reference sequence). The CDR3 consists of 13 residues. CDR3 sequence: CASSSGTGDGYTF. DNA of the CDR3: TGTGCCAGCAGCTCCGGGACAGGGGATGGCTACACCTTC. The complete variable domain, with remaining parts taken from reference TRBV7-9 and TRBJ1-2, reads DTGVSQNPRHKITKRGQNVTFRCDPISEHNRLYWYRQTLGQGPEFLTYFQNEAQLEKSRLLSDRFSAERPKGSFSTLEIQRTEQGDSAMYLCASSSGTGDGYTFGSGTRLTVV.

This chain links TRBV19 with TRBJ1-5; D unresolved. V was clipped by 6 bases and J by 4 bases, with 13 bases between them. This CDR3 has 14 residues. The germline gives CDR1 LNHDA, CDR2 SQIVND (reference sequence). CDR3 residues: CASSPGGGNQPQHF. CDR3 coding DNA: TGTGCCAGTAGCCCGGGTGGAGGAAATCAGCCCCAGCATTTT. The full variable domain, completed using reference TRBV19 and TRBJ1-5, is DGGITQSPKYLFRKEGQNVTLSCEQNLNHDAMYWYRQDPGQGLRLIYYSQIVNDFQKGDIAEGYSVSREKKESFPLTVTSAQKNPTAFYLCASSPGGGNQPQHFGDGTRLSIL.

This chain joins TRBV5-6 and TRBJ1-6; 7 positions agree with TRBD1. CDR3 size: 14 residues. The germline V gene has CDR1 SGHDT and CDR2 YYEEEE. J was trimmed by 9 bases and V by 4 bases; bases with no gene match: 7. Here the CDR3 reads CASSPRTGTSPLHF. The CDR3 region has the DNA TGTGCCAGCAGCCCCCGGACAGGAACTTCACCCCTCCACTTT.

The chain recombines TRBV7-8 with TRBJ1-3, with TRBD1 as a possible D gene (5 bases). Trimming pared 1 base from V and 3 bases from J, leaving 7 bases between. The length of the CDR3 is 14 residues. In germline, CDR1 is SGHVS, CDR2 FQNEAQ. CDR3: CASSLGGFGNTIYF. Here the CDR3 DNA reads TGTGCCAGCAGCTTAGGGGGCTTTGGAAACACCATATATTTT. Full variable domain (missing parts from reference TRBV7-8 and TRBJ1-3): GAGVSQSPRYKVAKRGQDVALRCDPISGHVSLFWYQQALGQGPEFLTYFQNEAQLDKSGLPSDRFFAERPEGSVSTLKIQRTQQEDSAVYLCASSLGGFGNTIYFGEGSWLTVV.

V and J are TRBV5-4 and TRBJ1-2; D remains ambiguous. Trimming took 3 bases from V and 3 from J, leaving 15 bases between them. The CDR3 runs 15 residues. The germline CDR1 and CDR2 sequences are SGHNT and YYREEE (reference sequence). The DNA for the CDR3 is TGTGCCAGCAGCTCCCATGCTGAGCCCTACTATGGCTACACCTTC. Residues: CASSSHAEPYYGYTF. The variable domain in full, with the rest retrieved from reference TRBV5-4 and TRBJ1-2, is ETGVTQSPTHLIKTRGQQVTLRCSSQSGHNTVSWYQQALGQGPQFIFQYYREEENGRGNFPPRFSGLQFPNYSSELNVNALELDDSALYLCASSSHAEPYYGYTFGSGTRLTVV.

The chain combines TRBV5-1 with TRBJ2-5, with D uncertain. The germline V gene has CDR1 SGHRS and CDR2 YFSETQ. The CDR3 is made up of 12 amino acids. Trimming took off 4 bases at V and 0 bases at J, with 4 bases between the two ends. The CDR3 sequence is CASSLYQETQYF. Here the CDR3 DNA reads TGCGCCAGCAGCCTATACCAAGAGACCCAGTACTTC.

The rearrangement joins TRBV23-1 to TRBJ2-3, with a possible D match to TRBD2 (6 bases). TRBV23-1 is an ORF, and what it does is uncertain. V lost 7 bases and J lost 0, with 11 bases in between. The CDR3 is 14 residues long. The CDR3 loop reads CASNSEGSTDTQYF. CDR3 sequence (DNA): TGCGCCAGCAACTCGGAGGGTAGCACAGATACGCAGTATTTT.

V usage is TRBV7-2 and J usage is TRBJ2-7, with TRBD1 matching 9 bases. The CDR3 consists of 13 residues. Germline-derived CDR1 and CDR2 are SGHTA and FQGNSA. V was pared by 5 bases and J by 7 bases, with 6 bases of the junction left unmatched. DNA for the CDR3: TGTGCCAGCAGCCTAGGACAGGGGCGGGAGCAGTACTTC. Translated: CASSLGQGREQYF.

V gene TRBV9 combines with J gene TRBJ2-1, with a weak D call TRBD2 (6 bases). The ends were cut back, 6 bases at V and 0 bases at J, with 10 bases in the middle. The length of the CDR3 is 14 residues. CDR1 is SGDLS and CDR2 is YYNGEE in the germline V gene. The CDR3 DNA follows: TGTGCCAGCAACCGGGACTCCTCCTACAATGAGCAGTTCTTC. This encodes CASNRDSSYNEQFF.

The CDR3 DNA reads TGTGCTAGTGGTTTGGTGGCTGACAGGGTGACCGGGGAGCTGTTTTTT. This codes for CASGLVADRVTGELFF. The V call is TRBV12-5, the J call TRBJ2-2, with 7 bases fitting TRBD1. Germline V gives CDR1 LGHNT, CDR2 FRNRAP. V trimming: 0 bases; J trimming: 5 bases; junction bases outside the gene matches: 6. This CDR3 region has 16 residues.

For this clone: The junction shows a germline mismatch at one end, possibly a read error. This chain connects TRBV7-9 to TRBJ2-7; D not resolved. Germline CDR1 is SEHNR and CDR2 is FQNEAQ (reference sequence). The CDR3 runs 12 residues. DNA of the CDR3: TGTTCCAGCAGCCCCCGGGTCTACGAGCAGTACTTC. Translated: CSSSPRVYEQYF.

The V and J genes are TRBV30 and TRBJ1-3; possibly TRBD1 for D (5 bases). This CDR3 spans 15 amino acids. Trimming stripped 2 bases from V and 0 bases from J, with 11 bases between. Germline CDR1 reads GTSNPN; CDR2 reads SVGIG (reference sequence). CDR3 in amino acids: CAWSTGLSSGNTIYF. The CDR3 nucleotides are TGTGCCTGGAGTACAGGATTAAGCTCTGGAAACACCATATATTTT. The full variable domain, with the rest looked up from reference TRBV30 and TRBJ1-3, is SQTIHQWPATLVQPVGSPLSLECTVEGTSNPNLYWYRQAAGRGLQLLFYSVGIGQISSEVPQNLSASRPQDRQFILSSKKLLLSDSGFYLCAWSTGLSSGNTIYFGEGSWLTVV.

The chain employs TRBV18 and TRBJ1-1; 8 nucleotides line up with TRBD1. This CDR3 is built from 15 residues. V gave up 4 bases and J gave up 3 bases; unmatched junction bases: 7. The germline gives CDR1 KGHSH, CDR2 LQKENI. The CDR3 reads CASSRQGAGDTEAFF. The CDR3, as DNA: TGTGCCAGCTCACGGCAGGGGGCGGGAGACACTGAAGCTTTCTTT.

The chain is built from TRBV5-1 and TRBJ2-7, with D possibly TRBD1 on 5 matching bases. The CDR3 covers 17 residues. The V gene's germline CDR1 is SGHRS and CDR2 YFSETQ. V was pared by 1 base and J by 2 bases, with 19 bases between. DNA for the CDR3: TGCGCCAGCAGCTTGAATTCTCTTCAGGGCATGACCTACGAGCAGTACTTC. This encodes CASSLNSLQGMTYEQYF. The complete variable domain, with remaining parts taken from reference TRBV5-1 and TRBJ2-7, reads KAGVTQTPRYLIKTRGQQVTLSCSPISGHRSVSWYQQTPGQGLQFLFEYFSETQRNKGNFPGRFSGRQFSNSRSEMNVSTLELGDSALYLCASSLNSLQGMTYEQYFGPGTRLTVT.

This chain joins TRBV11-2 and TRBJ2-1; the match to TRBD1 covers 8 bases. The V and J ends lost 6 bases and 2 bases, in that order; junction bases with no gene match: 9. The V gene's germline CDR1 is SGHAT and CDR2 FQNNGV. There are 16 residues in the CDR3. DNA of the CDR3: TGTGCCAGCAGGTACCCTACAGGGGGTACCTACAATGAGCAGTTCTTC. It specifies CASRYPTGGTYNEQFF.

This clone has a handful of counts. The V and J genes are TRBV5-1 and TRBJ1-2; 9 nucleotides agree with TRBD1. The CDR3 is 15 amino acids. V lost 2 bases and J lost 2; bases outside the gene matches: 4. Germline CDR1 is SGHRS and CDR2 is YFSETQ. CDR3 in DNA: TGCGCCAGCAGCTTCCGGACAGGGGCGAACTATGGCTACACCTTC. This gives the protein CASSFRTGANYGYTF.